Presented here are 12 T cell receptor beta chains from one specimen sequenced in a study of technical replicates of blood from several donors. Assay used: immunoSEQ multiplex PCR; TCRdb lists only in-frame clones, some missing. This repertoire shows over 85,000 clones, 90% to 96% found once; its top ten account for 0.36%. The sample comprised T cells isolated from PBMCs. Every receptor here comes from a human donor in good health.

This chain uses TRBV2 with TRBJ2-2; no clear D gene. The CDR3 is made up of 13 amino acids. V lost 4 bases and J lost 7, with 10 bases in between. CDR1 and CDR2 from the germline V gene are SNHLY and FYNNEI. CDR3 bases: TGTGCCAGCAGTGGCCTCCGGAGCGGGGAGCTGTTTTTT. Its protein product is CASSGLRSGELFF.

The chain recombines TRBV18 with TRBJ2-1; 10 nucleotides align to TRBD1. The CDR3 contains 15 residues. Trimming at V came to 3 bases and at J to 8 bases, leaving 7 bases not matched to a gene. CDR1 KGHSH and CDR2 LQKENI come from the germline V gene. CDR3 protein: CASSPRDRGFHEQFF. The DNA for the CDR3 is TGTGCCAGCTCACCCCGGGACAGGGGTTTCCATGAGCAGTTCTTC.

V and J are TRBV10-3 and TRBJ2-3; 8 bases agree with TRBD2. V lost 2 bases to trimming and J lost 1 base; unmatched junction nucleotides: 2. Per germline, CDR1 ENHRY and CDR2 SYGVKD. CDR3 length equals 15 residues. This chain's CDR3 is CAISELAGRTDTQYF. As DNA, the CDR3 is TGTGCCATCAGTGAGCTAGCGGGTCGCACAGATACGCAGTATTTT.

The chain is built from TRBV30 and TRBJ2-7, with D perhaps TRBD2 (7 bases). From germline, CDR1 is GTSNPN and CDR2 SVGIG (reference sequence). Trimming left V 3 bases short and J 0 bases short, with 12 bases between. CDR3 length: 14 amino acids. The CDR3 region is CAWSKRGGSYEQYF. The CDR3, as DNA: TGTGCCTGGAGCAAGAGGGGGGGCTCCTACGAGCAGTACTTC.

The CDR3, as DNA: TGTGCCAGCAGCTTGCCCCCACTCTCCTACGAGCAGTACTTC. It specifies CASSLPPLSYEQYF. V gene TRBV5-6 combines with J gene TRBJ2-7; D uncertain. Germline CDR1 is SGHDT and CDR2 is YYEEEE. Trimming pared 1 base from V and 0 bases from J, leaving 8 bases between. The CDR3 sequence is 14 residues long.

This chain joins TRBV4-2 and TRBJ1-5; D remains ambiguous. Germline loops: CDR1 LGHNA, CDR2 YNFKEQ. The CDR3 totals 15 residues. The germline V and J ends were trimmed by 0 bases and 6 bases, with 12 bases remaining between them. Written as DNA, the CDR3 is TGTGCCAGCAGCCAAGAATGGCCCGTTGGTCAGCCCCAGCATTTT. Translating gives CASSQEWPVGQPQHF.

V gene TRBV7-3 combines with J gene TRBJ1-1, with D hard to call. Looked up from germline, CDR1 is SGHTA and CDR2 is FQGTGA. V was shortened by 2 bases and J by 1 base, with 11 bases between the two germline ends. This CDR3 has 15 residues. This chain's CDR3 is CASSLYGVSNTEAFF. The CDR3 DNA reads TGTGCCAGCAGCTTATACGGGGTCTCGAACACTGAAGCTTTCTTT.

This clone was recorded once. This rearrangement joins TRBV6-5 to TRBJ2-5, with TRBD1 matching over 11 bases. The DNA end lines up better with TRBJ2-7; the J call may be wrong. The length of the CDR3 is 15 residues. CDR1 and CDR2 (germline): MNHEY, SVGAGI. The CDR3 region is CASTGGQGAPYEQYF. The CDR3 coding sequence is TGTGCCAGCACCGGTGGACAGGGGGCTCCCTACGAGCAGTACTTC.

This sequence joins TRBV9 and TRBJ1-1; 7 nucleotides align to TRBD1. J lost 2 bases, V lost 1 base, and 5 bases had no gene match. Germline values: CDR1 SGDLS, CDR2 YYNGEE. The CDR3 runs 15 residues. The CDR3 sequence: CASSVRQGRNTEAFF. CDR3 nucleotides: TGTGCCAGCAGCGTACGACAGGGAAGAAACACTGAAGCTTTCTTT. Full variable domain (rest looked up from reference TRBV9 and TRBJ1-1): DSGVTQTPKHLITATGQRVTLRCSPRSGDLSVYWYQQSLDQGLQFLIQYYNGEERAKGNILERFSAQQFPDLHSELNLSSLELGDSALYFCASSVRQGRNTEAFFGQGTRLTVV.

The genes are TRBV11-3 and TRBJ1-3; D call uncertain. V was pared by 1 base and J by 0 bases, with 7 bases between. CDR3 length: 15 amino acids. Per the germline V gene, CDR1 is SGHNT and CDR2 is YENEEA. The DNA for the CDR3 is TGTGCCAGCAGCTTAGCGTCCCTCTCTGGAAACACCATATATTTT. This translates into CASSLASLSGNTIYF.

The rearrangement joins TRBV11-2 to TRBJ2-3; the D is unclear. The V gene's germline CDR1 is SGHAT and CDR2 FQNNGV. V shed 0 bases and J shed 4 bases, with 8 bases lying between them. The CDR3 runs 14 residues. The CDR3 nucleotides are TGTGCCAGCAGCTTAGACTATACGGCAGATACGCAGTATTTT. This encodes CASSLDYTADTQYF. The whole variable domain, remainder taken from reference TRBV11-2 and TRBJ2-3, is EAGVAQSPRYKIIEKRQSVAFWCNPISGHATLYWYQQILGQGPKLLIQFQNNGVVDDSQLPKDRFSAERLKGVDSTLKIQPAKLEDSAVYLCASSLDYTADTQYFGPGTRLTVL.

The V gene is TRBV7-6, the J gene TRBJ2-1; D remains unclear. Germline-derived CDR1 and CDR2 are SGHVS and FNYEAQ. There are 12 residues in the CDR3. Trimming took off 5 bases at V and 15 bases at J, with 17 bases between the two ends. In DNA form, the CDR3 reads TGTGCCAGCAGCCTAGTGCGAGACATTACGTTCTTC. The encoded protein is CASSLVRDITFF.